This T cell receptor (beta chain) was documented in a study of T-cell memory formation after mild COVID-19. Each CDR3 protein is one row after TCRdb ran MiXCR on the 5' RACE reads. The data contain 110,000 or so distinct CDR3 sequences, over 20% of them singletons. Turning to this clonotype: Its target is unknown.

Germline lookup yields CDR1 LGHNA and CDR2 YSLEER. This CDR3 contains 13 residues. V lost 1 base and J 4 bases, leaving 8 bases between the germline ends. Study outcomes and limitations: Pre-infection memory carried some responding clones, suggesting that cross-reactive memory joined. Nothing confirmed that second-wave clones peaking on day 37 were specific for SARS-CoV-2.

The sequencing input was PBMCs or a T cell subset sorted from them (not recorded which). The source of this sequence is a man younger than 30 who had mild COVID-19 (a few samples of this study predate the infection). Cell type and time point are not known. This chain connects TRBV4-3 to TRBJ2-7; D is perhaps TRBD2 (5 bases). In nucleotides, the CDR3 is TGCGCCAGCAGCCAAGTGGGCGGGTACGAGCAGTACTTC. It specifies CASSQVGGYEQYF.